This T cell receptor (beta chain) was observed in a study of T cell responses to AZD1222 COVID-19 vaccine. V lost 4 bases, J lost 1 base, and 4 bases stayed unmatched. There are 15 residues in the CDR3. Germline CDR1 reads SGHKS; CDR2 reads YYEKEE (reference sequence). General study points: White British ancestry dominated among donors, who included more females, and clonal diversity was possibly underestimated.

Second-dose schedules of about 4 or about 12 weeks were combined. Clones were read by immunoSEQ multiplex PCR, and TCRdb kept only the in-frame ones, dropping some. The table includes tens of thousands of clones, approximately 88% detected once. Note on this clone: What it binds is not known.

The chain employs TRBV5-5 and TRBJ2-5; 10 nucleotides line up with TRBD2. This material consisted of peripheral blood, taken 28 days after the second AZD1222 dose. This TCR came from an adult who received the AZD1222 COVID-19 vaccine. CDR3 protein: CASSPSGGPQETQYF. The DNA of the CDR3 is TGTGCCAGCAGCCCTAGCGGGGGACCCCAAGAGACCCAGTACTTC.